This TCR beta chain was retrieved from a study of identical twins. Study-level findings and limits: Excess sharing by twins proved weaker in beta out-of-frame sequences.

From the 5' RACE reads, TCRdb called clonotypes with MiXCR, one entry per CDR3 protein. The sample lists under 900,000 distinct CDR3 sequences, around 12% occurring once. As regards this clonotype: As yet, its antigen is unknown.

CDR3 length equals 15 residues. V shed 5 bases and J shed 2 bases, with 15 bases lying between them. In germline, CDR1 is SGHAT, CDR2 FQNNGV. Separately, the same data were catalogued under a study of yellow fever vaccine responses in identical twins.

This receptor was identified in a woman aged 18-29 years in good health. The chain joins TRBV11-2 to TRBJ1-1; D not certain. The sample was PBMCs. The CDR3 DNA sequence: TGTGCCAGCAGCCCCCCGGACCGGTTTAACACTGAAGCTTTCTTT. It encodes CASSPPDRFNTEAFF.